This entry is about one T cell receptor beta chain. This sample was taken from a study of blood T cell repertoires in COVID-19. The overall study: Samples representing acute and convalescent COVID-19 were sourced from the United States, Italy and Spain. T cells, B-cell-depleted T cells, or PBMCs provided the cDNA or gDNA that served as material.

This CDR3 region has 15 residues. V gave up 3 bases and J gave up 0 bases, with 9 bases separating them. Germline values: CDR1 WSHSY, CDR2 SAAADI. Original methodology: Nucleated cell number was recorded as an estimate derived from reference gene primer amplification. TCRdb's copy holds only in-frame clones and misses some; the assay was immunoSEQ multiplex PCR. For V, J and clone size, that table is used; D and trimming come from the DNA. The profile covers 400,000 to 550,000 clones, with around 89% appearing a single time and around 4.4% taken by the ten largest. Specimen: peripheral blood. This chain links TRBV10-2 with TRBJ1-3; D might be TRBD1 (6 bases). This receptor was taken from a woman aged 30 to 39 with acute or convalescent COVID-19. The CDR3 sequence is CASSDPTGSGNTIYF. CDR3 sequence (DNA): TGCGCCAGCAGTGACCCGACAGGCTCTGGAAACACCATATATTTT.